This T cell receptor (beta chain) comes out of a study of blood T cell repertoires in COVID-19. Study-level background: PBMCs, B-cell-depleted T cells, or T cells were the source of the cDNA or gDNA that made up the material.

Trimming took 5 bases from V and 4 from J, leaving 13 bases between them. This CDR3 region has 14 residues. Germline CDR1 and CDR2: MGHDK and SYGVNS. As processed by the authors: The authors estimated nucleated cell counts from reference gene primer amplification. Assay: immunoSEQ multiplex PCR; the TCRdb copy retains only in-frame clones and omits some. V and J calls and clone size are those listed in that table; D and trimming were worked out from the DNA. There are fewer than 250,000 clones in the sample; roughly 84% occur only once, and 15% to 20% lies in the top ten. V usage is TRBV25-1 and J usage is TRBJ2-3; D may be TRBD1 (5 bases). The TCR originated in a human donor in a cohort sampled during active COVID-19. Sequencing used peripheral blood. The CDR3 region is CASSLQGKADTQYF. CDR3 nucleotides: TGTGCCAGCAGTCTGCAGGGAAAGGCAGATACGCAGTATTTT.